A selection of T cell receptor beta chains follows, all from one sample in a study of cytomegalovirus exposure and HLA in healthy donors. This table comes from immunoSEQ multiplex PCR, and its TCRdb copy is limited to in-frame clones, with some not included. This listing includes roughly 55,000 clones. Sequences were obtained from PBMCs. These receptors originate from a man over 45 in good health and CMV-seropositive. CDR3s include the opening cysteine and the closing phenylalanine or tryptophan. The order of the fields is CDR3 DNA, CDR3 protein, J gene, D gene, V gene. The D gene is left open where the match is weak.

TGTGCCAGCAGTTACCCCGGGACTAGCACAGATACGCAGTATTTT | CASSYPGTSTDTQYF | TRBJ2-3 | NA | TRBV6-5
TGTGCCAGCAGTTTGAGCGGGTGGGGCAATCAGCCCCAGCATTTT | CASSLSGWGNQPQHF | TRBJ1-5 | NA | TRBV28
TGTGCCAGCAGCTTTCAGGGGTGGACTGAAGCTTTCTTT | CASSFQGWTEAFF | TRBJ1-1 | NA | TRBV7-2
TGTGCCATCAGTGACGCCGGGACAGCCCTTGTCGAGCAGTACTTC | CAISDAGTALVEQYF | TRBJ2-7 | TRBD1 | TRBV10-3
TGTGCCAGCAGAGAGAGCGGGGGGGCGGTCTACGAGCAGTACTTC | CASRESGGAVYEQYF | TRBJ2-7 | TRBD2 | TRBV6-5
TGCGCCAGCAGCCAAGTTGTTATAGGACAGGCGGGGAACGAGCAGTACTTC | CASSQVVIGQAGNEQYF | TRBJ2-7 | NA | TRBV4-3
TGCGCCAGCAGCCAAGCGACTTCCAGCGGGCTCTACGAGCAGTACTTC | CASSQATSSGLYEQYF | TRBJ2-7 | NA | TRBV4-3
TGTGCCAGCAGCCCAGGGGACAATGAGCAGTTCTTC | CASSPGDNEQFF | TRBJ2-1 | NA | TRBV7-2
TGTGCCAGCTCACCACGTTATAGAGATTCACCCCTCCACTTT | CASSPRYRDSPLHF | TRBJ1-6 | NA | TRBV18
TGTGCCAGCAGCGAGGTGACAGGGAATCCCTACGAGCAGTACTTC | CASSEVTGNPYEQYF | TRBJ2-7 | TRBD1 | TRBV5-4
TGTGCCAGCAGCTTGCAGTGGCCACCGGGTCAGCCCCAGCATTTT | CASSLQWPPGQPQHF | TRBJ1-5 | NA | TRBV5-5
TGCGCCAGCAGCCAAGAGGCTGGGGGCGCCTACAATGAGCAGTTCTTC | CASSQEAGGAYNEQFF | TRBJ2-1 | NA | TRBV4-1
TGTGCCAGCAGTCCGGGGACTCTTGAAAAACTGTTTTTT | CASSPGTLEKLFF | TRBJ1-4 | NA | TRBV6-5
TGTGCCAGCAGTCTAGCTCGGGACAGGCCCTACAATGAGCAGTTCTTC | CASSLARDRPYNEQFF | TRBJ2-1 | TRBD1 | TRBV25-1
TGCGCCAGCAGCCTGGACAGGGCTAATGAAAAACTGTTTTTT | CASSLDRANEKLFF | TRBJ1-4 | TRBD1 | TRBV4-3
TGTGCCACCAGCAGCTGGACAGAAAAAACGGCCTACGAGCAGTACTTC | CATSSWTEKTAYEQYF | TRBJ2-7 | NA | TRBV15
TGTGCCATCAGGGGGACAGGCATACTATCTGGAAACACCATATATTTT | CAIRGTGILSGNTIYF | TRBJ1-3 | TRBD1 | TRBV10-3